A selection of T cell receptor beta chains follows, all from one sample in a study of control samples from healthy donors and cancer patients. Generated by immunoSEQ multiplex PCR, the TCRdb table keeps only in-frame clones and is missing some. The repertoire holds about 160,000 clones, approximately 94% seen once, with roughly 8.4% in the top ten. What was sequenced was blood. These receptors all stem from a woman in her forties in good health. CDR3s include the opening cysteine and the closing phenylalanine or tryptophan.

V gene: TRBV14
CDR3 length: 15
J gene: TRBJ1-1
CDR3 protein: CASSQVHRDHTEAFF

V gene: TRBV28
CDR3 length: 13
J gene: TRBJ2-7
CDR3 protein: CASLDPRGHEQYF

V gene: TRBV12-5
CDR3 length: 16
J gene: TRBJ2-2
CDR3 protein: CATRGPPGQPTGELFF

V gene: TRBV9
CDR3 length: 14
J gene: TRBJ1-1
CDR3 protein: CASSVVGGRSEAFF

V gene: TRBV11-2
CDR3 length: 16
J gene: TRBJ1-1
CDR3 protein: CASSSTGQIRTNEAFF

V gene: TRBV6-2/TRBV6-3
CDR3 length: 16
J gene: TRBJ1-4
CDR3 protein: CASSLPPGQINEKLFF

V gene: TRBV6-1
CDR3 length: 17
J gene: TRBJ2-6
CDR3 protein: CASSVTLISSGANVLTF

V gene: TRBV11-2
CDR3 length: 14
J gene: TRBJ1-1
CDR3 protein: CASSQPPRGHLAFF

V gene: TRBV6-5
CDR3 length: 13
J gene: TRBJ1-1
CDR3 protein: CASSTRANTEAFF

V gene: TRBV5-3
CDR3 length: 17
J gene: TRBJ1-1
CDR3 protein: CARSYPGPGQGITEAFF

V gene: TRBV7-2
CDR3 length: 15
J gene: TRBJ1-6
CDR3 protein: CASSFYGQGDSPLHF

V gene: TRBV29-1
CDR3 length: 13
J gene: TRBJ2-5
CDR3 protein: CSVDRTGWETQYF

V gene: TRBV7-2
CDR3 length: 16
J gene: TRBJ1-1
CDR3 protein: CASSPTRSLWNTEAFF

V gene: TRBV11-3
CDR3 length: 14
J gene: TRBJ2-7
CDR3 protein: CASRGGGGVGEQYF

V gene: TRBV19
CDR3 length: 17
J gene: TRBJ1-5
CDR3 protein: CASSIVRDTISNQPQHF

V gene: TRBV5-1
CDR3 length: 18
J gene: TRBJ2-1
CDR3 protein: CASSRPFTSGPSYNEQFF

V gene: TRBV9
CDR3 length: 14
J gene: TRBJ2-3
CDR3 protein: CASSVGQAKDTQYF

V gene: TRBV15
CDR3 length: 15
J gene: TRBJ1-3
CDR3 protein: CATSRAGPWGNTIYF

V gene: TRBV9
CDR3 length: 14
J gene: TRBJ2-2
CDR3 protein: CASSVYSSTGELFF

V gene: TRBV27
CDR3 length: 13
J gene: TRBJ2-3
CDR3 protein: CASSLGTRDTQYF

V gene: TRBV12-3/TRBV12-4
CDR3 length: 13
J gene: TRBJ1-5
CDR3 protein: CASSFRSNQPQHF

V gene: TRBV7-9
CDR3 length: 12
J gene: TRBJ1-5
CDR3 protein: CASSSTDQPQHF

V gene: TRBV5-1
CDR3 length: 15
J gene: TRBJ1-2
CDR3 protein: CASSLASTANYGYTF

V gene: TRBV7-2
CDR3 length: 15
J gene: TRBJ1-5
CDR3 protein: CASSLVAGSNQPQHF

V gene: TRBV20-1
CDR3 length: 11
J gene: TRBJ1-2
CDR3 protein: CSAGTQYGYTF

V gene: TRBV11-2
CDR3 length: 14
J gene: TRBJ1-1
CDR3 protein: CASSLRRGDTEAFF

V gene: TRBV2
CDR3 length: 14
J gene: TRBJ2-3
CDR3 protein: CASSETSTSDTQYF

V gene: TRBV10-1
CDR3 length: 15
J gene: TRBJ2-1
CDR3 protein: CASSQTSGSYNEQFF

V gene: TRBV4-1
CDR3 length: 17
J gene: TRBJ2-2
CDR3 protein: CASSQVSGRLNTGELFF

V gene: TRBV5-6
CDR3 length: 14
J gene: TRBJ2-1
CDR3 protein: CASSWTLTYNEQFF

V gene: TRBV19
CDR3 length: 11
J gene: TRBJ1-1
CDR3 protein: CASKLDSQAFF

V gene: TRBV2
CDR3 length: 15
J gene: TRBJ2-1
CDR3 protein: CASRRTRGTNNEQFF

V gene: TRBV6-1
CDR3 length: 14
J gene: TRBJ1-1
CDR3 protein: CASSYSSLNTEAFF

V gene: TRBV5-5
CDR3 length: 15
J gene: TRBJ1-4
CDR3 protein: CASSLVQGINEKLFF

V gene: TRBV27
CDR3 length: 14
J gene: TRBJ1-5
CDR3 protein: CASSFSTGGQPQHF

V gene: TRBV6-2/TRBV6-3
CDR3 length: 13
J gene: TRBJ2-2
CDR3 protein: CASSYLETGELFF

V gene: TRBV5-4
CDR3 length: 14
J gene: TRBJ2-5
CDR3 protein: CASSLMGSEETQYF

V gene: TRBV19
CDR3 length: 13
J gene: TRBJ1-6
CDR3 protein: CASTGRPNSPLHF

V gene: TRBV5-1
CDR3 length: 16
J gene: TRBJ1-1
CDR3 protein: CASSFDGAGQNTEAFF

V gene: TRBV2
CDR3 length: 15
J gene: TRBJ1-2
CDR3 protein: CASRANDRSSYGYTF

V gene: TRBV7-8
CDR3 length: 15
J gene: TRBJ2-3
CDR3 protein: CASSFRGARADTQYF

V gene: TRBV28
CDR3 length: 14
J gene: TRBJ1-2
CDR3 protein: CASSLVQHGYGYTF

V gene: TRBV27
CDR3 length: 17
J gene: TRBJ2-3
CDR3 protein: CASSLGPSGSIRDTQYF

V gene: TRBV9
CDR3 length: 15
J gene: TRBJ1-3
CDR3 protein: CASGPQQSSGNTIYF

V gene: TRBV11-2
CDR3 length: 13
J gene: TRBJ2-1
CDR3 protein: CASSLEVYNEQFF

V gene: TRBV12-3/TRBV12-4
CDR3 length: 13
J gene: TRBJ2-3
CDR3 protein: CASSLETRVTQYF

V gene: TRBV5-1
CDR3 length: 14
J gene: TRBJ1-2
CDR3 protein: CASSPLSTGEGYTF

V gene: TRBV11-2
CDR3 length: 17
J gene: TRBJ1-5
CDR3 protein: CASSLSWGTDSNQPQHF

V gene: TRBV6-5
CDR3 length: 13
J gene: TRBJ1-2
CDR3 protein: CASSYTGVHGYTF

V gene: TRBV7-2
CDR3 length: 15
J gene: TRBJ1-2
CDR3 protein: CASSSWTGRVGGYTF

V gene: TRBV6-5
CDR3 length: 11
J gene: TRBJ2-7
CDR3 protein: CASSYLYEQYF

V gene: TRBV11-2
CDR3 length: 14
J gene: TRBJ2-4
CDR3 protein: CASSLEQAGGIQYF

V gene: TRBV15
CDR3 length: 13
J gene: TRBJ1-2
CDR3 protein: CATSRGGTYGYTF

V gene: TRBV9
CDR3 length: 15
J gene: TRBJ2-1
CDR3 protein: CASSVGGRNYNEQFF

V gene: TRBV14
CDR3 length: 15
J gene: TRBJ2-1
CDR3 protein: CASSQGERGYNEQFF

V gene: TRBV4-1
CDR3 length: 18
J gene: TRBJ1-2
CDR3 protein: CASSLLMDRKSPRYGYTF

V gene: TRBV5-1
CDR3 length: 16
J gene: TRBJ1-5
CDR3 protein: CASSEEGHYSNQPQHF

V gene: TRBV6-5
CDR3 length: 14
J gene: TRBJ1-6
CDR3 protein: CASSCDSGVSPLHF

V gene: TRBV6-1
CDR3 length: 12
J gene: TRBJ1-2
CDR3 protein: CASSEEGHSYTF